The next 8 T cell receptor beta chains were all read from a single sample in a study of blood T cell repertoires in COVID-19. The data were produced by immunoSEQ multiplex PCR, yet TCRdb's version contains in-frame clones alone and is incomplete. The data hold 110,000 to 150,000 clones, with approximately 90% observed a single time. What was sequenced was PBMCs or T cells enriched from blood (not recorded which). These receptors were obtained from a man in his fifties who had recovered from COVID-19.

The chain couples TRBV2 to TRBJ1-3, with D unresolved. The germline gives CDR1 SNHLY, CDR2 FYNNEI. This CDR3 has 16 residues. Trimming pared 5 bases from V and 0 bases from J, leaving 14 bases between. CDR3 sequence reads: CASSLNYLSSGNTIYF. CDR3 bases: TGTGCCAGCAGTCTGAACTACTTAAGCTCTGGAAACACCATATATTTT.

V gene TRBV24-1 combines with J gene TRBJ1-5; a possible D gene is TRBD1 (5 bases). This CDR3 is built from 16 residues. The V gene's germline CDR1 is KGHDR and CDR2 SFDVKD. The V end was cut by 7 bases, the J end by 0 bases, with 15 bases between. CDR3: CATSGTSKYSNQPQHF. The CDR3 DNA reads TGTGCCACCAGCGGGACTTCCAAATATAGCAATCAGCCCCAGCATTTT.

The genes are TRBV5-4 and TRBJ1-2; possibly TRBD1 for D (6 bases). Per the germline V gene, CDR1 is SGHNT and CDR2 is YYREEE (reference sequence). The CDR3 is made up of 15 amino acids. V lost 4 bases and J 8 bases, leaving 21 bases between the germline ends. The CDR3 sequence: CASSQGTAIVGGYTF. The CDR3 nucleotides read TGTGCCAGCAGCCAGGGGACCGCCATTGTCGGGGGCTACACCTTC.

The chain is built from TRBV7-2 and TRBJ1-5, with TRBD1 matching 7 bases. The CDR3 loop spans 14 amino acids. Germline V gene sequence: CDR1 SGHTA, CDR2 FQGNSA. J lost 3 bases, V lost 5 bases, and 4 bases had no gene match. In DNA form, the CDR3 reads TGTGCCAGCAGCCAGGGGACAGACAATCAGCCCCAGCATTTT. Its protein product is CASSQGTDNQPQHF.

This clone was picked up a small number of times. The genes are TRBV6-5 and TRBJ2-1, with no clear D. This CDR3 has 15 residues. CDR1 and CDR2 from the germline V gene are MNHEY and SVGAGI. The germline V and J ends were trimmed by 3 bases and 6 bases, with 15 bases remaining between them. The CDR3, as DNA: TGTGCCAGCAGTTATCGCGGCGGTAGCATCAATGAGCAGTTCTTC. This encodes CASSYRGGSINEQFF.

The chain links TRBV7-6 to TRBJ2-7; the match to TRBD2 covers 14 bases. CDR1 and CDR2 from the germline V gene are SGHVS and FNYEAQ. Germline trimming cut 4 bases from V and 0 bases from J; bases unmatched to any gene: 11. The CDR3 totals 19 residues. The CDR3 reads CASSWAPIGTSGSSYEQYF. The CDR3 nucleotides read TGTGCCAGCAGCTGGGCCCCGATCGGGACTAGCGGGAGCTCCTACGAGCAGTACTTC.

The chain combines TRBV28 with TRBJ2-4; TRBD1 is a possible D gene (6 bases). The CDR3 is 14 residues long. Germline CDR1 and CDR2: MDHEN and SYDVKM. The germline V and J ends were trimmed by 4 bases and 3 bases, with 10 bases remaining between them. CDR3 sequence reads: CASSSGHLKNIQYF. The CDR3 DNA reads as TGTGCCAGCAGTTCGGGACATCTCAAAAACATTCAGTACTTC.

This clone has a single count. V and J are TRBV5-1 and TRBJ2-5; the match to TRBD1 covers 7 bases. Germline CDR1 is SGHRS and CDR2 is YFSETQ. The junction had 14 bases not matched to a gene; V was cut back by 4 bases and J by 5 bases. CDR3 length equals 16 residues. In DNA, the CDR3 is TGCGCCAGCAGCCGCGCCACGACAGGGACGGTGGAGACCCAGTACTTC. It yields the protein CASSRATTGTVETQYF. Full variable domain (rest looked up from reference TRBV5-1 and TRBJ2-5): KAGVTQTPRYLIKTRGQQVTLSCSPISGHRSVSWYQQTPGQGLQFLFEYFSETQRNKGNFPGRFSGRQFSNSRSEMNVSTLELGDSALYLCASSRATTGTVETQYFGPGTRLLVL.